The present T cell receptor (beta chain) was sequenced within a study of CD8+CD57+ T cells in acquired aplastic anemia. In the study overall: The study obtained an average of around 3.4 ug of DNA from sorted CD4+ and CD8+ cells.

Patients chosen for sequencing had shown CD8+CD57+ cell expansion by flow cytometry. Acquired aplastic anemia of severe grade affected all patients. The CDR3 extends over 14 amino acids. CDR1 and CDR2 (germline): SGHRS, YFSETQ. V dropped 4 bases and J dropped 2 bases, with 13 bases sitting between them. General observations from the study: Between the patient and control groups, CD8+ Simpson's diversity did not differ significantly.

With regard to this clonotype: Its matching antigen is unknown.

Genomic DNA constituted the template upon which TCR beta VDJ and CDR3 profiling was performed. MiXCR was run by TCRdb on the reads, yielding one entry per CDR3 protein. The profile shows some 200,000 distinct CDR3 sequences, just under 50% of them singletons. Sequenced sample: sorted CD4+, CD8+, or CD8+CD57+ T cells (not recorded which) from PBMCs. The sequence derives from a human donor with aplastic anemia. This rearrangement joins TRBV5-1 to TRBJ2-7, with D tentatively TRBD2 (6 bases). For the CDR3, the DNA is TGCGCCAGCAGCAGGCGGGACTTCGCCTACGAGCAGTACTTC. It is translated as CASSRRDFAYEQYF.